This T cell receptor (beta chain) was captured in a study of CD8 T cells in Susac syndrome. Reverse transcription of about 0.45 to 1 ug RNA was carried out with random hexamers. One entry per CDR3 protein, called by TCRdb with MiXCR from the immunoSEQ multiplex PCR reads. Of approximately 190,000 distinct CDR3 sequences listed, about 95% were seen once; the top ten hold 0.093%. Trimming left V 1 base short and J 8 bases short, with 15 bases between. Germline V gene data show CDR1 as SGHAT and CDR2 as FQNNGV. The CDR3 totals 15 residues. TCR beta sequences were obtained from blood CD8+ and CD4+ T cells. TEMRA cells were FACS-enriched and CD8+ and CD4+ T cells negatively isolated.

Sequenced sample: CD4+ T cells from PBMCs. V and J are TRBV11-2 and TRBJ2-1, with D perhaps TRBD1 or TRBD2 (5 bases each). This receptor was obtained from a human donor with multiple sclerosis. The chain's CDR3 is CASSLVGRESHEQFF. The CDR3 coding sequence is TGTGCCAGCAGCTTAGTGGGCAGGGAGTCGCATGAGCAGTTCTTC. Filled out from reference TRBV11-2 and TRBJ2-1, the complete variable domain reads EAGVAQSPRYKIIEKRQSVAFWCNPISGHATLYWYQQILGQGPKLLIQFQNNGVVDDSQLPKDRFSAERLKGVDSTLKIQPAKLEDSAVYLCASSLVGRESHEQFFGPGTRLTVL.